This entry concerns a single T cell receptor beta chain. The sample is drawn from a study of CD8 T cells in acute hepatitis C reinfection. As for the study in general: CD8+ T cells recognizing the HCV NS3-1073 epitope were profiled acutely and after viral clearance.

Time point reported: naive CD8 control sorted from an acute-time-point sample. CDR1 is SGHNT, CDR2 YYREEE, per germline (reference sequence). The CDR3 is 12 amino acids. V was trimmed by 2 bases and J by 7 bases, leaving 6 bases between them. Measured with immunoSEQ multiplex PCR; TCRdb has only the in-frame clones, and not every one. The sample includes about 40,000 clones, 80% to 90% of them seen just once. The specimen sequenced was naive CD8+ T cells from PBMCs. This sequence joins TRBV5-4 and TRBJ1-4; the D gene is possibly TRBD1 (5 bases). This receptor was obtained from a woman under 30 who spontaneously cleared hepatitis C infection. The CDR3: CASSFGGEKLFF. The CDR3, as DNA: TGTGCCAGCAGCTTCGGGGGTGAAAAACTGTTTTTT.